This T cell receptor beta chain was documented in a study of control samples from healthy donors and cancer patients (TCRdb year 2020). To prepare the library, the immunoSEQ multiplex PCR assay was applied. As stored in TCRdb, this immuneACCESS dataset retains in-frame rearrangements with V and J assigned. A fraction of the clones does not appear; measured against another copy, unresolved V genes explain less than half of the discrepancy, and the remainder lacks a known reason. This sample comprises roughly 52,000 clones, over 85% of them detected only once. The leading ten clones occupy about 2.4% of the sample. Concerning this clone: Its antigen remains unidentified. No much larger clone exists at a distance of one base, and base qualities are not known.

The sequenced sample was blood. This receptor was taken from a man younger than 45 in good health.

The CDR3 region: CASSSRQGLQPQHF. The DNA sequence reads TGTGCCAGCAGCTCCCGACAGGGACTTCAGCCCCAGCATTTT. The V and J segments used are TRBV7-8 and TRBJ1-5; 7 bases in the junction line up with TRBD1. The CDR3 numbers 14 residues from cysteine through phenylalanine. The kept DNA is CDR3 alone, 42 bases in frame from the first base. The germline V gene supplies CDR1 SGHVS and CDR2 FQNEAQ. Trimming removed 4 bases from V and 6 bases from J; the gene matches leave 6 bases unexplained.